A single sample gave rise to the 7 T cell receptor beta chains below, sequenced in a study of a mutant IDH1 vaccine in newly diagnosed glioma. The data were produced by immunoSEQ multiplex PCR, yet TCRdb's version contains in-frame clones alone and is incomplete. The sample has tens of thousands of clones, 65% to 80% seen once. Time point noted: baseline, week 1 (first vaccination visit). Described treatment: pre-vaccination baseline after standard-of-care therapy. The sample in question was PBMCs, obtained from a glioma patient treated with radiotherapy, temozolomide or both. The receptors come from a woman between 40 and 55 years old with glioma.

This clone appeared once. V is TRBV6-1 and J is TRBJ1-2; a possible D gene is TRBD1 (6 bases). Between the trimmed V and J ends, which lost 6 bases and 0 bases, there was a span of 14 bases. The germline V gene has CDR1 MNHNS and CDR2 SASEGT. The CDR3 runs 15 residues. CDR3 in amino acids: CASRKGRGANYGYTF. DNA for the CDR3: TGTGCCAGCAGGAAAGGCAGGGGAGCTAACTATGGCTACACCTTC.

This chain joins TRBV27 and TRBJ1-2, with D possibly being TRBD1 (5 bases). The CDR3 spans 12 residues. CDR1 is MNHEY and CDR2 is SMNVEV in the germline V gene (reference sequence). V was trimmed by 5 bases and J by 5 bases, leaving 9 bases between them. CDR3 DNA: TGTGCCAGCAGTGACAGTGTGTATGGCTACACCTTC. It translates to CASSDSVYGYTF.

The CDR3 protein is CSVELSDQETQYF. The CDR3 coding sequence is TGCAGCGTTGAATTAAGTGACCAAGAGACCCAGTACTTC. This chain links TRBV29-1 with TRBJ2-5; D call uncertain. The CDR3 runs to 13 residues. V was pared by 2 bases and J by 0 bases, with 7 bases between. Germline V lookup: CDR1 SQVTM, CDR2 ANQGSEA.

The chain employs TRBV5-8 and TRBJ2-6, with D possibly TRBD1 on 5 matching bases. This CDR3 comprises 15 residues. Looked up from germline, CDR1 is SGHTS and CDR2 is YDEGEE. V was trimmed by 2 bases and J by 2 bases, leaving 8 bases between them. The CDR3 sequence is CASSFPGTGANVLTF. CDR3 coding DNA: TGTGCCAGCAGCTTCCCAGGGACTGGGGCCAACGTCCTGACTTTC. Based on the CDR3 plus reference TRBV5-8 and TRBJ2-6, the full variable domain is EAGVTQSPTHLIKTRGQQATLRCSPISGHTSVYWYQQALGLGLQFLLWYDEGEERNRGNFPPRFSGRQFPNYSSELNVNALELEDSALYLCASSFPGTGANVLTFGAGSRLTVL.

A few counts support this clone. The chain's CDR3 is CSVVQGHGYTF. CDR3 in DNA: TGCAGCGTTGTCCAGGGGCATGGCTACACCTTC. The rearrangement links TRBV29-1 to TRBJ1-2; D may be TRBD1 (6 bases). The CDR3 totals 11 residues. Germline CDR1 is SQVTM and CDR2 is ANQGSEA. Deletions cut 4 bases from V and 6 bases from J, with 9 bases between.

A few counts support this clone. The CDR3 nucleotides read TGTGCCAGTACTCCGGGACAGGGTAATTCACCCCTCCACTTT. Protein: CASTPGQGNSPLHF. This chain connects TRBV19 to TRBJ1-6, with TRBD1 matching 9 bases. The junction had 4 bases not matched to a gene; V was cut back by 7 bases and J by 6 bases. This CDR3 spans 14 amino acids. Germline V gives CDR1 LNHDA, CDR2 SQIVND (reference sequence).

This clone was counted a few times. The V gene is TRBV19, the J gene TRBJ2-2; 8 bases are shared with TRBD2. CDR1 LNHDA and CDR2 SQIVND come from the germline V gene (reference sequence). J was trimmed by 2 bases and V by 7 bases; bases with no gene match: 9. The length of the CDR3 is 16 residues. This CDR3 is CASTTGGALNTGELFF. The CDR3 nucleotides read TGTGCCAGTACTACGGGGGGGGCCCTAAACACCGGGGAGCTGTTTTTT.